The T cell receptor (beta chain) under discussion was sequenced for a study of CD8+CD57+ T cells in acquired aplastic anemia. Study in general: Sorted cells (CD4+ and CD8+) yielded DNA amounts that averaged 3.2 ug.

The study's findings and limits: Patients and controls shared under 30 CD8+ CDR3 sequences, highly expressed in patients. Patients and controls had CD8+ Simpson's diversity values that were not significantly distinct.

The use of genomic DNA as template underpinned the TCR beta VDJ and CDR3 profiling. One entry per CDR3 protein, called by TCRdb with MiXCR from the reads. The profile shows 350,000 to 450,000 distinct CDR3 sequences, under 80% of them singletons. The V end was cut by 5 bases, the J end by 2 bases, with 11 bases between. The CDR3 consists of 14 residues. Concerning this clonotype itself: Its antigen remains unknown.

The sample comprised sorted CD4+, CD8+, or CD8+CD57+ T cells (not recorded which) from PBMCs. The chain links TRBV12-3 or TRBV12-4 to TRBJ2-3, with a possible D match to TRBD2 (5 bases). The receptor comes from a human donor in good health, serving as a control. CDR3 DNA sequence: TGTGCCAGCAGTGGCGGGCCCTACACAGATACGCAGTATTTT. Translation gives CASSGGPYTDTQYF.